These 32 T cell receptor beta chains share one sample of origin, sequenced in a study of cytomegalovirus exposure and HLA in healthy donors (dated by TCRdb to the late 2010s). Library preparation used the immunoSEQ multiplex PCR assay. For the multiplex PCR, a mixture combining 60 forward primers for TCR Vbeta segments and 13 reverse primers for TCR Jbeta segments was used. The clones in this table, taken by TCRdb from immuneACCESS, are in-frame only. Not every clone is retained; where verified, under half of the shortfall comes from an unresolved V gene, and the cause of the rest is unknown. The sample table records 85,000 to 90,000 clones; 85% of these occur just once. The biggest ten clones account for about 7.2% of the sample. Specimen: PBMCs. The receptors were gathered from a man aged 40-50 years in good health and CMV-seropositive.

The DNA for the CDR3 is TGTGCCAGCAGCCGGGGAAACATTCAGTACTTC. Translation: CASSRGNIQYF. This sequence joins TRBV11-2 and TRBJ2-4, with D possibly TRBD2 on 5 matching bases. The CDR3 contains 11 residues. V lost 5 bases and J lost 6, with 5 bases in between. CDR1 is SGHAT, CDR2 FQNNGV, per germline.

This clone was detected only once. The V and J genes are TRBV19 and TRBJ2-6; perhaps TRBD1 as D (5 bases). Germline CDR1 reads LNHDA; CDR2 reads SQIVND (reference sequence). V was cut by 6 bases and J by 0 bases, with 15 bases left in between. The CDR3 sequence is 17 residues long. The CDR3: CASSTHRLRSGANVLTF. CDR3 in DNA: TGTGCCAGTAGCACTCACAGGTTACGCTCTGGGGCCAACGTCCTGACTTTC.

On this clone: Compared with germline, one end of the junction differs, possibly owing to a read error. This chain links TRBV7-9 with TRBJ2-6; 9 nucleotides agree with TRBD1. From germline, CDR1 is SEHNR and CDR2 FQNEAQ (reference sequence). There are 16 residues in the CDR3. The CDR3: CSSSLGQGFGANVLTF. As DNA, the CDR3 is TGTTCCAGCAGCTTAGGACAGGGGTTTGGGGCCAACGTCCTGACTTTC.

The rearrangement uses TRBV6-6 and TRBJ1-1, with no clear D. Germline values: CDR1 MNHNY, CDR2 SVGAGI (reference sequence). The length of the CDR3 is 15 residues. Trimming shortened V by 6 bases and J by 2 bases, and 16 bases separated the two germline ends. This CDR3 is CASSSSHTQNTEAFF. In DNA form, the CDR3 reads TGTGCCAGCAGCTCCTCCCACACCCAAAACACTGAAGCTTTCTTT.

This clone was detected a few times. The J gene is TRBJ2-2, the V gene TRBV7-2; 9 nucleotides match TRBD2. Germline V gene sequence: CDR1 SGHTA, CDR2 FQGNSA. With 5 bases clipped from V and 4 bases from J, the junction kept 11 bases outside the gene matches. The length of the CDR3 is 17 residues. This chain's CDR3 is CASSHSGGGRSTGELFF. The CDR3 region has the DNA TGTGCCAGCAGCCATAGCGGGGGTGGTAGGTCCACCGGGGAGCTGTTTTTT. Based on the CDR3 plus reference TRBV7-2 and TRBJ2-2, the full variable domain is GAGVSQSPSNKVTEKGKDVELRCDPISGHTALYWYRQSLGQGLEFLIYFQGNSAPDKSGLPSDRFSAERTGGSVSTLTIQRTQQEDSAVYLCASSHSGGGRSTGELFFGEGSRLTVL.

The chain links TRBV9 to TRBJ2-7, with a tentative D call TRBD2 (6 bases). Germline values: CDR1 SGDLS, CDR2 YYNGEE. The CDR3 is 13 residues long. Trimming cost V 4 bases and J 0 bases, with 8 bases left between them. The CDR3 is CASSRGSSYEQYF. The CDR3 nucleotides read TGTGCCAGCAGCCGGGGGAGCTCCTACGAGCAGTACTTC.

The V and J genes are TRBV6-1 and TRBJ1-5, with 7 bases that match TRBD1. Germline V gene lookup returns CDR1 MNHNS and CDR2 SASEGT. With 7 bases clipped from V and 7 bases from J, the junction kept 13 bases outside the gene matches. This CDR3 region has 15 residues. The CDR3 DNA reads TGTGCCAGCAACCCGGACAGGACGCCAAGACAGCCCCAGCATTTT. It encodes CASNPDRTPRQPQHF.

A word on this clone: The junction does not match germline at one end; this may be a read error. The V call is TRBV6-5, the J call TRBJ1-5; 11 positions agree with TRBD1. Looked up from germline, CDR1 is MNHEY and CDR2 is SVGAGI. This CDR3 has 15 amino acids. CDR3 bases: TGTGCCAGCAGTCCGGACAGGGGGCGCAAACAGCCCCAGCATTTT. Its translation: CASSPDRGRKQPQHF.

The chain carries TRBV6-5 and TRBJ2-1; D perhaps matches TRBD2 (6 bases). The CDR3 length is 15 residues. The germline V gene encodes CDR1 MNHEY and CDR2 SVGAGI. V dropped 0 bases and J dropped 7 bases, with 13 bases sitting between them. In nucleotides, the CDR3 is TGTGCCAGCAGTTACTCCGGGAGCGGATGGAATGAGCAGTTCTTC. Translation gives CASSYSGSGWNEQFF.

The V call is TRBV4-2, the J call TRBJ2-1; 9 nucleotides align to TRBD2. CDR3 length: 16 residues. V lost 1 base and J lost 4; bases outside the gene matches: 5. Per germline, CDR1 LGHNA and CDR2 YNFKEQ. The chain's CDR3 is CASSQGQREVYNEQFF. In nucleotides, the CDR3 is TGTGCCAGCAGCCAAGGCCAGCGGGAGGTTTACAATGAGCAGTTCTTC.

The genes are TRBV11-2 and TRBJ1-6, with D tentatively TRBD1 (5 bases). CDR3 length equals 14 residues. Germline values: CDR1 SGHAT, CDR2 FQNNGV. The V end was cut by 1 base, the J end by 10 bases, with 11 bases between. This CDR3 is CASSLGQGRSPLHF. DNA of the CDR3: TGTGCCAGCAGCTTAGGGCAGGGTCGGTCACCCCTCCACTTT.

This chain connects TRBV6-1 to TRBJ1-6; D not resolved. CDR1 MNHNS and CDR2 SASEGT come from the germline V gene. Trimming cost V 0 bases and J 13 bases, with 13 bases left between them. The CDR3 consists of 14 residues. The CDR3 here is CASSEARVGGPLHF. The CDR3 nucleotides are TGTGCCAGCAGTGAAGCGCGCGTGGGAGGCCCCCTCCACTTT.

V gene TRBV5-4 combines with J gene TRBJ2-5, with 11 bases identical to TRBD1. The CDR3 extends over 16 amino acids. Unmatched junction bases numbered 10, after V lost 4 bases and J lost 5 bases. CDR1 is SGHNT and CDR2 is YYREEE in the germline V gene (reference sequence). Here the CDR3 reads CASSLSGQGALETQYF. CDR3 nucleotide sequence: TGTGCCAGCAGCCTCTCCGGACAGGGGGCATTGGAGACCCAGTACTTC.

The sample holds one count of this clone. This rearrangement joins TRBV6-6 to TRBJ2-7; a possible D gene is TRBD2 (6 bases). Trimming shortened V by 5 bases and J by 6 bases, and 17 bases separated the two germline ends. CDR1 and CDR2 from the germline V gene are MNHNY and SVGAGI (reference sequence). The CDR3 contains 14 residues. The CDR3 protein is CASSASGQQGEQYF. The CDR3 DNA sequence: TGTGCCAGCAGTGCCAGCGGGCAGCAGGGCGAGCAGTACTTC.

Concerning this clone: This same CDR3 is encoded by further DNA sequences in the sample. V and J are TRBV5-1 and TRBJ2-3; a possible D gene is TRBD1 (6 bases). The CDR3 sequence is 15 residues long. Germline V gene data show CDR1 as SGHRS and CDR2 as YFSETQ. Trimming pared 3 bases from V and 2 bases from J, leaving 13 bases between. DNA of the CDR3: TGCGCCAGCAGCTCGGCAGGGGCTAACACAGATACGCAGTATTTT. This sequence encodes CASSSAGANTDTQYF.

The rearrangement uses TRBV7-6 and TRBJ2-3; 11 nucleotides align to TRBD2. Germline CDR1 reads SGHVS; CDR2 reads FNYEAQ. V lost 4 bases, J lost 4 bases, and 4 bases stayed unmatched. The CDR3 extends over 15 amino acids. The CDR3 DNA follows: TGTGCCAGCAGCTCAAGACTAGCGGGGCCAGATACGCAGTATTTT. Its protein is CASSSRLAGPDTQYF.

The chain joins TRBV5-4 to TRBJ1-6; 8 bases fit TRBD1. The CDR3 sequence is 13 residues long. In germline, CDR1 is SGHNT, CDR2 YYREEE (reference sequence). V lost 3 bases and J lost 10; bases outside the gene matches: 3. CDR3 protein: CASSSGGWSPLHF. The CDR3 DNA follows: TGTGCCAGCAGCTCAGGGGGCTGGTCACCCCTCCACTTT.

The V gene is TRBV5-1, the J gene TRBJ1-2; D may be TRBD1 (6 bases). Trimming stripped 4 bases from V and 3 bases from J, with 10 bases between. The germline V gene encodes CDR1 SGHRS and CDR2 YFSETQ. This CDR3 is built from 13 residues. This chain's CDR3 is CASSVSGDYGYTF. The CDR3 nucleotides read TGCGCCAGCAGCGTTTCAGGGGACTATGGCTACACCTTC.

Only a few counts were recorded for this clone. The genes are TRBV30 and TRBJ2-5; 7 bases are shared with TRBD1. Germline CDR1 reads GTSNPN; CDR2 reads SVGIG (reference sequence). V gave up 3 bases and J gave up 1 base; unmatched junction bases: 5. This CDR3 is 14 amino acids long. CDR3 region: CAWSKQGSQETQYF. For the CDR3, the DNA is TGTGCCTGGAGCAAACAGGGGAGCCAAGAGACCCAGTACTTC. The full variable domain, in which reference TRBV30 and TRBJ2-5 provide the parts outside the CDR3, is SQTIHQWPATLVQPVGSPLSLECTVEGTSNPNLYWYRQAAGRGLQLLFYSVGIGQISSEVPQNLSASRPQDRQFILSSKKLLLSDSGFYLCAWSKQGSQETQYFGPGTRLLVL.

CDR3 amino acids: CATGQLYEQYF. CDR3 nucleotides: TGTGCCACCGGACAACTCTACGAGCAGTACTTC. The genes are TRBV7-2 and TRBJ2-7; D might be TRBD1 (5 bases). V was shortened by 10 bases and J by 3 bases, with 10 bases between the two germline ends. Per the germline V gene, CDR1 is SGHTA and CDR2 is FQGNSA. The CDR3 has 11 residues.

The gene calls are TRBV5-1 and TRBJ2-4; D unresolved. V shed 4 bases and J shed 3 bases, with 11 bases lying between them. Per germline, CDR1 SGHRS and CDR2 YFSETQ. The CDR3 loop spans 14 amino acids. The DNA of the CDR3 is TGCGCCAGCAGCCTAGGCGGCGACAAAAACATTCAGTACTTC. Its protein product is CASSLGGDKNIQYF.

The chain links TRBV6-1 to TRBJ2-1, with a tentative D call TRBD1 (7 bases). The V gene lost 2 bases and the J gene lost 8 bases, with 13 bases spanning the gap. This CDR3 has 14 residues. Germline loops: CDR1 MNHNS, CDR2 SASEGT. The CDR3 DNA reads as TGTGCCAGCAGTGAAAGGCAGGGGGGCGATGAGCAGTTCTTC. This translates into CASSERQGGDEQFF.

The gene calls are TRBV6-1 and TRBJ1-1; no reliable D call. CDR3 length equals 15 residues. Germline V lookup: CDR1 MNHNS, CDR2 SASEGT. Trimming removed 2 bases at V and 4 bases at J, with 14 bases between. The chain's CDR3 is CASSERPGRGTEAFF. The CDR3 DNA reads TGTGCCAGCAGTGAAAGGCCCGGTCGGGGCACTGAAGCTTTCTTT.

V usage is TRBV7-9 and J usage is TRBJ1-3; D possibly corresponds to TRBD1 (6 bases). CDR3 size: 15 residues. V was trimmed by 2 bases and J by 4 bases, leaving 12 bases between them. CDR1 SEHNR and CDR2 FQNEAQ come from the germline V gene (reference sequence). The CDR3 region is CASSLSGGSGNTIYF. The CDR3 DNA sequence: TGTGCCAGCAGCTTAAGCGGGGGCTCAGGAAACACCATATATTTT. The full variable domain, with the rest looked up from reference TRBV7-9 and TRBJ1-3, is DTGVSQNPRHKITKRGQNVTFRCDPISEHNRLYWYRQTLGQGPEFLTYFQNEAQLEKSRLLSDRFSAERPKGSFSTLEIQRTEQGDSAMYLCASSLSGGSGNTIYFGEGSWLTVV.

The gene calls are TRBV7-9 and TRBJ2-7, with TRBD2 matching over 10 bases. With 5 bases clipped from V and 5 bases from J, the junction kept 9 bases outside the gene matches. The CDR3 spans 15 residues. CDR1 and CDR2 (germline): SEHNR, FQNEAQ (reference sequence). The CDR3 region is CASSTPSGRGNEQYF. CDR3 coding DNA: TGTGCCAGCAGCACCCCTAGCGGGAGAGGGAACGAGCAGTACTTC. The full variable domain, its missing parts supplied by reference TRBV7-9 and TRBJ2-7, is DTGVSQNPRHKITKRGQNVTFRCDPISEHNRLYWYRQTLGQGPEFLTYFQNEAQLEKSRLLSDRFSAERPKGSFSTLEIQRTEQGDSAMYLCASSTPSGRGNEQYFGPGTRLTVT.

This clone appeared a few times. The J gene is TRBJ2-6, the V gene TRBV10-2; D remains ambiguous. Trimming removed 7 bases from V and 3 bases from J, with 13 bases in between. Germline CDR1 is WSHSY and CDR2 is SAAADI. This CDR3 spans 15 amino acids. CDR3 amino acids: CASKVIGSGANVLTF. CDR3 sequence (DNA): TGCGCCAGCAAAGTGATTGGTAGTGGGGCCAACGTCCTGACTTTC.

This chain uses TRBV11-2 with TRBJ2-5; D may be TRBD1 (6 bases). CDR1 is SGHAT and CDR2 is FQNNGV in the germline V gene. The V and J ends lost 9 bases and 1 base respectively, with 9 bases between them. This CDR3 contains 12 residues. CDR3 amino acids: CASEGGQETQYF. The CDR3 DNA reads as TGTGCCAGTGAAGGGGGCCAAGAGACCCAGTACTTC.

The chain couples TRBV5-4 to TRBJ2-2; D gene uncertain. There are 12 residues in the CDR3. V lost 4 bases and J lost 6, with 7 bases in between. Per germline, CDR1 SGHNT and CDR2 YYREEE (reference sequence). CDR3 in DNA: TGTGCCAGCAGCCGGGTTCCCGGGGAGCTGTTTTTT. Residues: CASSRVPGELFF.

This clone has just one count. The chain joins TRBV7-6 to TRBJ2-7, with no clear D. The CDR3 has 14 amino acids. Germline values: CDR1 SGHVS, CDR2 FNYEAQ. V dropped 5 bases and J dropped 7 bases, with 18 bases sitting between them. CDR3: CASSAATGVGEQYF. The CDR3 DNA reads TGTGCCAGCAGCGCGGCTACCGGCGTTGGAGAGCAGTACTTC.

V gene TRBV6-1 combines with J gene TRBJ2-5, with D perhaps TRBD1 (6 bases). The CDR3 totals 14 residues. V lost 6 bases to trimming and J lost 2 bases, with 13 bases between them. Germline CDR1 is MNHNS and CDR2 is SASEGT. CDR3 sequence reads: CASRPGQRQETQYF. CDR3 nucleotide sequence: TGTGCCAGCAGGCCCGGACAGCGACAAGAGACCCAGTACTTC.

The chain joins TRBV6-1 to TRBJ2-1; 8 bases fit TRBD1. Per germline, CDR1 MNHNS and CDR2 SASEGT. The CDR3 consists of 16 residues. Trimming removed 4 bases from V and 8 bases from J; junction bases left unmatched: 13. The CDR3 DNA reads TGTGCCAGCAGTGCCTGGTATCGAGACAGGGGCGATGAGCAGTTCTTC. This translates into CASSAWYRDRGDEQFF.

This clone was recorded a few times. This sequence joins TRBV6-5 and TRBJ2-7; TRBD1 aligns across 8 bases. Per the germline V gene, CDR1 is MNHEY and CDR2 is SVGAGI. The CDR3 totals 15 residues. The V gene end was trimmed by 0 bases and the J gene end by 5 bases; junction bases not matched to a gene: 6. Here the CDR3 DNA reads TGTGCCAGCAGTTACTCCACCAGGGGGCGGAACGAGCAGTACTTC. Encoded protein: CASSYSTRGRNEQYF.